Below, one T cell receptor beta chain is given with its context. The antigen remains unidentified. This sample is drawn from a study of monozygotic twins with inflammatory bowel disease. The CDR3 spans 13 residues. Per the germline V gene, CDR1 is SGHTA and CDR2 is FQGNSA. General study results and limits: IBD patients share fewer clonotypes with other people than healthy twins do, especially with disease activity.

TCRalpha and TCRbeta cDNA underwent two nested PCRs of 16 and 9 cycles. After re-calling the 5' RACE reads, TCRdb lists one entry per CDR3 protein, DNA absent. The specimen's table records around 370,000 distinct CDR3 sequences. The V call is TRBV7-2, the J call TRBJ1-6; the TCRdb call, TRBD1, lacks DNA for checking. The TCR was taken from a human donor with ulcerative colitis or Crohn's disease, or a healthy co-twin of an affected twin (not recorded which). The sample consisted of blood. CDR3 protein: CASSFIRDSPLHF.